The 11 T cell receptor beta chains below come from one sample, sequenced in a study of PD-1 blockade in mismatch repair-deficient tumors. The assay was immunoSEQ multiplex PCR, and TCRdb's table has in-frame clones only and misses some. The data show fewer than 100,000 clones, 81% seen once. Sequencing was performed on peripheral blood, taken 12 weeks after starting pembrolizumab. These receptor sequences come from an adult with mismatch repair-deficient cancer.

The chain employs TRBV7-9 and TRBJ2-2; D is possibly TRBD1 or TRBD2 (5 bases each). The CDR3 runs 16 residues. CDR1 and CDR2 (germline): SEHNR, FQNEAQ (reference sequence). V lost 6 bases and J lost 1, with 15 bases in between. CDR3 sequence: CASSYRQGRNTGELFF. As DNA, the CDR3 is TGTGCCAGCAGTTATCGCCAGGGACGGAACACCGGGGAGCTGTTTTTT.

V is TRBV5-1 and J is TRBJ2-7; 11 bases fit TRBD1. The V and J ends lost 0 bases and 5 bases, in that order; junction bases with no gene match: 16. From germline, CDR1 is SGHRS and CDR2 YFSETQ. This CDR3 has 19 residues. The DNA for the CDR3 is TGCGCCAGCAGCTTGGGCGAGTTGGACAGGGGGCTGCTTTGGGACGAGCAGTACTTC. This sequence encodes CASSLGELDRGLLWDEQYF.

This clone was observed a few times. The rearrangement joins TRBV6-1 to TRBJ2-7; perhaps TRBD2 as D (5 bases). V lost 5 bases and J 0 bases, leaving 8 bases between the germline ends. The CDR3 loop spans 13 amino acids. The germline V gene encodes CDR1 MNHNS and CDR2 SASEGT. For the CDR3, the DNA is TGTGCCAGCAGTAGGACTCCCTCCTACGAGCAGTACTTC. This translates into CASSRTPSYEQYF.

The chain uses TRBV11-2 and TRBJ2-5; D not certain. CDR1 is SGHAT, CDR2 FQNNGV, per germline. V gave up 5 bases and J gave up 0 bases, with 13 bases separating them. The CDR3 loop spans 15 amino acids. The CDR3 DNA reads TGTGCCAGCAGCGTCAGGACGGGCTACCAAGAGACCCAGTACTTC. Its protein product is CASSVRTGYQETQYF.

The chain links TRBV5-1 to TRBJ2-2; 10 bases map to TRBD2. CDR3 length equals 17 residues. Trimming cost V 4 bases and J 4 bases; bases outside gene matches: 10. CDR1 and CDR2 (germline): SGHRS, YFSETQ. The CDR3 protein is CASSGARASGSTGELFF. The CDR3 DNA reads TGCGCCAGCAGCGGGGCGCGAGCTAGCGGGAGCACCGGGGAGCTGTTTTTT.

The chain couples TRBV19 to TRBJ1-1, with a tentative D call TRBD1 (6 bases). The CDR3 totals 15 residues. Germline assignment: CDR1 LNHDA and CDR2 SQIVND (reference sequence). V lost 1 base, J lost 2 bases, and 11 bases lay in between. CDR3 in DNA: TGTGCCAGTAGTATAGGAGGGACACTAAACACTGAAGCTTTCTTT. Translating gives CASSIGGTLNTEAFF.

The rearrangement uses TRBV27 and TRBJ2-2, with D tentatively TRBD2 (5 bases). CDR1 MNHEY and CDR2 SMNVEV come from the germline V gene (reference sequence). V dropped 6 bases and J dropped 3 bases, with 14 bases sitting between them. CDR3 length: 15 amino acids. The CDR3 spells CASRVGWGDTGELFF. CDR3 bases: TGTGCCAGCAGAGTGGGGTGGGGAGACACCGGGGAGCTGTTTTTT.

V is TRBV7-6 and J is TRBJ2-1; D may be TRBD1 or TRBD2 (5 bases each). The CDR3 is made up of 15 amino acids. Germline V lookup: CDR1 SGHVS, CDR2 FNYEAQ. V gave up 3 bases and J gave up 0 bases, with 9 bases separating them. The CDR3 DNA sequence: TGTGCCAGCAGCTTTGGGGGAGCCTCCTACAATGAGCAGTTCTTC. Protein product: CASSFGGASYNEQFF.

This chain connects TRBV9 to TRBJ2-1, with unresolved D. The CDR3 spans 14 residues. In germline, CDR1 is SGDLS, CDR2 YYNGEE. V shed 3 bases and J shed 5 bases, with 12 bases lying between them. CDR3 nucleotides: TGTGCCAGCAGCGCCAGCTTTGGGAACAATGAGCAGTTCTTC. Translation gives CASSASFGNNEQFF.

J is TRBJ2-1 and V is TRBV11-1; 9 bases agree with TRBD1. CDR3 length: 15 residues. V was pared by 5 bases and J by 6 bases, with 8 bases of the junction left unmatched. CDR1 SGHAT and CDR2 FQDESV come from the germline V gene (reference sequence). The CDR3 region has the DNA TGTGCCAGCAGCCTCTGGGGACAGGGTACCAATGAGCAGTTCTTC. Encoded protein: CASSLWGQGTNEQFF.

This chain uses TRBV27 with TRBJ2-7; 7 nucleotides line up with TRBD2. The CDR3 extends over 13 amino acids. The ends lost 6 bases at V and 3 bases at J; junction bases unmatched: 5. Germline V gene lookup returns CDR1 MNHEY and CDR2 SMNVEV (reference sequence). The CDR3 bases are TGTGCCAGCAGCAACCCGGGGGGCTACGAGCAGTACTTC. Its protein is CASSNPGGYEQYF.